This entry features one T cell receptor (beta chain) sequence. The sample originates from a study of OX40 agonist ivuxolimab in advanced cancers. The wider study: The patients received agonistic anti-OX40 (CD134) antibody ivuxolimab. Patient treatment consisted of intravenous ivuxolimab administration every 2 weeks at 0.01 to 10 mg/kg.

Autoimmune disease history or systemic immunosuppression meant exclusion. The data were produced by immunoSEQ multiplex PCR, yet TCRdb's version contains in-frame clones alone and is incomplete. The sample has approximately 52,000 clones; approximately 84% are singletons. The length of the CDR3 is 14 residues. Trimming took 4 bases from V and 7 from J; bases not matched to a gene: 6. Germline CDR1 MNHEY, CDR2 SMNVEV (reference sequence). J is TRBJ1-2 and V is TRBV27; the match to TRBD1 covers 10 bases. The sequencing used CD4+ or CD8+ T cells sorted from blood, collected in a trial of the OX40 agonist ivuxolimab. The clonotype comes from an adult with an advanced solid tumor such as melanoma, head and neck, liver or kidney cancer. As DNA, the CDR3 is TGTGCCAGCAGTTATTCCGGGACAGGGGTTGGCTACACCTTC. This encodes CASSYSGTGVGYTF.